These 24 T cell receptor beta chains were all obtained from the same sample, sequenced in a study of regulatory dendritic cells for organ transplantation. Sorted T cells were CFSE-labeled and cultured four to five days with allogeneic regulatory or mature dendritic cells at 1:10. These receptors lack a known antigen. Sequencing was performed with immunoSEQ multiplex PCR; in TCRdb, only in-frame clones are kept and a portion is missing. This sample has 9,500 to 15,000 clones, with more than 70% found just once. Material for sequencing was naive CD8+ T cells from blood cultured with regulatory dendritic cells. Stated subset: CD45RA+ naive T cells. These receptors all come from a human donor in good health.

The chain has TRBV14 and TRBJ2-1; 7 bases line up with TRBD1. The CDR3 is 16 residues long. Germline V gene sequence: CDR1 SGHDN, CDR2 FVKESK. Trimming took 4 bases from V and 6 from J; bases not matched to a gene: 12. As DNA, the CDR3 is TGTGCCAGCAGCCCCTGGACAGGAGAGGGTAGCAATGAGCAGTTCTTC. Its protein is CASSPWTGEGSNEQFF.

The J gene is TRBJ2-1, the V gene TRBV7-9; TRBD2 matches 7 bases. The CDR3 has 14 amino acids. V shed 1 base and J 7 bases; nucleotides not matched to a gene: 4. Germline-derived CDR1 and CDR2 are SEHNR and FQNEAQ (reference sequence). Here the CDR3 DNA reads TGTGCCAGCAGCTTAGGTGGGGGGGTGAATGAGCAGTTCTTC. Amino acid sequence: CASSLGGGVNEQFF.

The chain couples TRBV13 to TRBJ2-5; TRBD2 aligns across 14 bases. Germline loops: CDR1 PRHDT, CDR2 FYEKMQ (reference sequence). CDR3 length: 19 residues. J gave up 0 bases and V 0 bases, and 6 bases lay outside the gene matches. CDR3 nucleotide sequence: TGTGCCAGCAGCTTAGGAGGGACTAGCGGGGGCCTGTACCAAGAGACCCAGTACTTC. As protein: CASSLGGTSGGLYQETQYF.

This clone was found a few times. This rearrangement joins TRBV4-1 to TRBJ1-1; 9 positions agree with TRBD1. V shed 4 bases, J shed 5 bases, and the junction held 8 bases outside the gene matches. Germline CDR1 is MGHRA and CDR2 is YSYEKL. This CDR3 contains 15 residues. CDR3 sequence reads: CASSLGTGTVTEAFF. Written as DNA, the CDR3 is TGCGCCAGCAGCCTAGGGACAGGGACCGTAACTGAAGCTTTCTTT.

This clone was counted between two and nine times. The chain is built from TRBV5-4 and TRBJ2-7; 7 nucleotides match TRBD2. CDR3 length: 13 residues. Germline loops: CDR1 SGHNT, CDR2 YYREEE (reference sequence). V gave up 10 bases and J gave up 3 bases; unmatched junction bases: 10. The DNA for the CDR3 is TGTGCCTGCAAGGCGGGGGTCGACTACGAGCAGTACTTC. Translated, it gives CACKAGVDYEQYF.

This chain connects TRBV29-1 to TRBJ2-1; D is possibly TRBD2 (7 bases). Trimming stripped 5 bases from V and 7 bases from J, with 21 bases between. The germline gives CDR1 SQVTM, CDR2 ANQGSEA. The CDR3 sequence is 15 residues long. CDR3 coding DNA: TGCAGCGTTTACGGGGGAGGGGGGCCGAGGAATGAGCAGTTCTTC. Protein sequence: CSVYGGGGPRNEQFF.

The chain is built from TRBV27 and TRBJ2-1, with 8 bases aligning to TRBD1. Per the germline V gene, CDR1 is MNHEY and CDR2 is SMNVEV (reference sequence). The CDR3 contains 14 residues. V lost 3 bases, J lost 7 bases, and 5 bases stayed unmatched. CDR3 sequence reads: CASSFRDRQNEQFF. The CDR3 DNA sequence: TGTGCCAGCAGTTTCCGGGACAGGCAGAATGAGCAGTTCTTC.

The rearrangement links TRBV19 to TRBJ2-1; the D is unclear. Germline CDR1 is LNHDA and CDR2 is SQIVND (reference sequence). The ends were cut back, 6 bases at V and 3 bases at J, with 18 bases in the middle. This CDR3 is 16 amino acids long. Written as DNA, the CDR3 is TGTGCCAGTAGCCAAATGAGGTCAACGCGCTACAATGAGCAGTTCTTC. Its translation: CASSQMRSTRYNEQFF.

The chain joins TRBV10-3 to TRBJ1-3, with TRBD1 matching over 7 bases. The CDR3 runs 16 residues. Trimming removed 6 bases from V and 4 bases from J; junction bases left unmatched: 12. Germline assignment: CDR1 ENHRY and CDR2 SYGVKD. Written as DNA, the CDR3 is TGTGCCATCAGGACCCGGACAGGATCCCTGGGAAACACCATATATTTT. Amino acids: CAIRTRTGSLGNTIYF.

This clone is medium-sized by share. The V gene is TRBV5-1, the J gene TRBJ1-1, with D uncertain. V was shortened by 0 bases and J by 3 bases, with 6 bases between the two germline ends. Germline V gene sequence: CDR1 SGHRS, CDR2 YFSETQ. The CDR3 has 13 amino acids. The CDR3 loop is CASSLDSYTEAFF. CDR3 nucleotides: TGCGCCAGCAGCTTGGACAGCTACACTGAAGCTTTCTTT.

The chain employs TRBV13 and TRBJ2-7, with TRBD1 matching 7 bases. The CDR3 contains 14 residues. The V segment lost 5 bases and the J segment 3 bases; nucleotides outside the gene matches: 7. Germline V gives CDR1 PRHDT, CDR2 FYEKMQ (reference sequence). The CDR3 is CASSGPGQHYEQYF. DNA of the CDR3: TGTGCCAGCAGCGGACCGGGACAGCACTACGAGCAGTACTTC.

The chain is built from TRBV5-6 and TRBJ2-7; D remains unclear. Trimming left V 3 bases short and J 2 bases short, with 6 bases between. The germline CDR1 and CDR2 sequences are SGHDT and YYEEEE. This CDR3 is 12 amino acids long. CDR3 coding DNA: TGTGCCAGCAGCTCTCCCCCCTACGAGCAGTACTTC. Its translation: CASSSPPYEQYF.

The chain recombines TRBV5-6 with TRBJ1-5, with D perhaps matching TRBD1 (6 bases). The CDR3 is 17 residues long. The V and J ends lost 2 bases and 0 bases respectively, with 15 bases between them. In germline, CDR1 is SGHDT, CDR2 YYEEEE. The DNA for the CDR3 is TGTGCCAGCAGCTTTACAGGGATAGGCTATAGCAATCAGCCCCAGCATTTT. It encodes CASSFTGIGYSNQPQHF. The variable domain in full, completed from reference TRBV5-6 and TRBJ1-5, reads DAGVTQSPTHLIKTRGQQVTLRCSPKSGHDTVSWYQQALGQGPQFIFQYYEEEERQRGNFPDRFSGHQFPNYSSELNVNALLLGDSALYLCASSFTGIGYSNQPQHFGDGTRLSIL.

This clone has just a few counts. V and J are TRBV27 and TRBJ2-3; 9 nucleotides align to TRBD2. This CDR3 is 15 amino acids long. The J segment lost 3 bases and the V segment lost 4 bases, leaving 5 bases of the junction unmatched. The germline gives CDR1 MNHEY, CDR2 SMNVEV (reference sequence). CDR3 nucleotide sequence: TGTGCCAGCAGTTGGTTAGCGGGGGCTACAGATACGCAGTATTTT. It yields the protein CASSWLAGATDTQYF.

The gene calls are TRBV5-1 and TRBJ2-3; 14 bases fit TRBD2. Trimming at V came to 4 bases and at J to 7 bases, leaving 17 bases not matched to a gene. There are 19 residues in the CDR3. From germline, CDR1 is SGHRS and CDR2 YFSETQ. CDR3 sequence reads: CASSRPHGRTSGGWYTQYF. In nucleotides, the CDR3 is TGCGCCAGCAGCCGACCACATGGCCGGACTAGCGGGGGGTGGTATACGCAGTATTTT.

The gene calls are TRBV19 and TRBJ2-1; D gene uncertain. Trimming cost V 3 bases and J 5 bases, with 8 bases left between them. The CDR3 has 13 amino acids. Per germline, CDR1 LNHDA and CDR2 SQIVND (reference sequence). In DNA form, the CDR3 reads TGTGCCAGTAGTATCTACGGAGACAATGAGCAGTTCTTC. The encoded protein is CASSIYGDNEQFF. Using reference TRBV19 and TRBJ2-1 for the parts outside the CDR3, the full variable domain is DGGITQSPKYLFRKEGQNVTLSCEQNLNHDAMYWYRQDPGQGLRLIYYSQIVNDFQKGDIAEGYSVSREKKESFPLTVTSAQKNPTAFYLCASSIYGDNEQFFGPGTRLTVL.

Only a few counts were recorded for this clone. The chain is built from TRBV4-1 and TRBJ2-7; possible D gene TRBD2, 7 bases. In germline, CDR1 is MGHRA, CDR2 YSYEKL. Trimming cost V 0 bases and J 0 bases, with 12 bases left between them. The CDR3 loop spans 16 amino acids. The CDR3 DNA sequence: TGCGCCAGCAGCCAAGATGCCGGGGGGCTCTCCTACGAGCAGTACTTC. Its protein product is CASSQDAGGLSYEQYF.

The chain combines TRBV6-5 with TRBJ2-7, with D possibly matching TRBD1 (6 bases). Trimming removed 5 bases at V and 4 bases at J, with 12 bases between. The CDR3 runs to 13 residues. The germline CDR1 and CDR2 sequences are MNHEY and SVGAGI. This CDR3 is CASSRPQGYEQYF. CDR3 coding DNA: TGTGCCAGCAGTCGCCCACAGGGTTACGAGCAGTACTTC.

The rearrangement links TRBV9 to TRBJ2-7; D might be TRBD2 (5 bases). Germline V CDR1 and CDR2: SGDLS, YYNGEE. This CDR3 contains 15 residues. V lost 0 bases, J lost 3 bases, and 13 bases lay in between. Written as DNA, the CDR3 is TGTGCCAGCAGCGTAGTGGACTCTCCCTTCTACGAGCAGTACTTC. Its protein is CASSVVDSPFYEQYF.

V and J are TRBV5-6 and TRBJ2-7; possibly TRBD2 for D (5 bases). The CDR3 is made up of 17 amino acids. V lost 0 bases, J lost 5 bases, and 21 bases lay in between. Looked up from germline, CDR1 is SGHDT and CDR2 is YYEEEE. This chain's CDR3 is CASSLEIMGVGYDEQYF. CDR3 sequence (DNA): TGTGCCAGCAGCTTGGAAATTATGGGAGTTGGGTACGACGAGCAGTACTTC.

The J gene is TRBJ1-2, the V gene TRBV6-5, with TRBD1 identical over 7 bases. Germline assignment: CDR1 MNHEY and CDR2 SVGAGI. The CDR3 is 15 amino acids. With V trimmed by 2 bases and J by 3 bases, 6 bases remained unmatched. The CDR3 sequence: CASSYEGASDYGYTF. The CDR3 nucleotides read TGTGCCAGCAGTTACGAGGGGGCAAGCGACTATGGCTACACCTTC.

The gene calls are TRBV18 and TRBJ2-7, with 7 bases identical to TRBD1. Germline V gene data show CDR1 as KGHSH and CDR2 as LQKENI. The length of the CDR3 is 15 residues. J lost 2 bases, V lost 3 bases, and 7 bases had no gene match. CDR3 in amino acids: CASSPPRQGPYEQYF. In nucleotides, the CDR3 is TGTGCCAGCTCACCGCCAAGACAGGGACCCTACGAGCAGTACTTC.

This clone was counted only a few times. The chain carries TRBV7-9 and TRBJ1-4, with 8 bases lining up with TRBD1. Germline CDR1 and CDR2: SEHNR and FQNEAQ (reference sequence). The CDR3 totals 15 residues. Trimming took 6 bases from V and 11 from J; bases not matched to a gene: 14. As DNA, the CDR3 is TGTGCCAGCAGTTCTCAGGACAGGGCGGATTGGAAACTGTTTTTT. This encodes CASSSQDRADWKLFF. Full variable domain (remainder filled in from reference TRBV7-9 and TRBJ1-4): DTGVSQNPRHKITKRGQNVTFRCDPISEHNRLYWYRQTLGQGPEFLTYFQNEAQLEKSRLLSDRFSAERPKGSFSTLEIQRTEQGDSAMYLCASSSQDRADWKLFFGSGTQLSVL.

The chain couples TRBV13 to TRBJ2-3, with 8 bases fitting TRBD2. Trimming at V came to 4 bases and at J to 1 base, leaving 1 base not matched to a gene. The CDR3 runs to 14 residues. Germline CDR1 is PRHDT and CDR2 is FYEKMQ (reference sequence). In DNA, the CDR3 is TGTGCCAGCAGCTCGGGGGGGGGCACAGATACGCAGTATTTT. It codes for CASSSGGGTDTQYF. Full variable domain (missing parts from reference TRBV13 and TRBJ2-3): AAGVIQSPRHLIKEKRETATLKCYPIPRHDTVYWYQQGPGQDPQFLISFYEKMQSDKGSIPDRFSAQQFSDYHSELNMSSLELGDSALYFCASSSGGGTDTQYFGPGTRLTVL.